The T cell receptor beta chain described here comes from a study of blood T cell repertoires in COVID-19. Study background: The United States, Italy and Spain supplied acute and convalescent COVID-19 samples. The analysed material was cDNA or gDNA that came from T cells, B-cell-depleted T cells, or PBMCs.

CDR3 size: 20 residues. Data came from immunoSEQ multiplex PCR; TCRdb stores just in-frame clones and leaves some out. The sample carries about 190,000 clones, about 90% recorded once. This receptor was obtained from a man in his forties or fifties with acute or convalescent COVID-19. The source material was peripheral blood. The genes are TRBV21-1 and TRBJ2-7; the table gives TRBD1 as D, unverified against the DNA. TRBV21-1 is a pseudogene segment. CDR3 sequence reads: CASSKALRGQGAESSYEQYV. CDR3 coding DNA: TGTGCCAGCAGCAAAGCGCTTCGGGGACAGGGGGCCGAAAGCTCCTACGAGCAGTACGTC.